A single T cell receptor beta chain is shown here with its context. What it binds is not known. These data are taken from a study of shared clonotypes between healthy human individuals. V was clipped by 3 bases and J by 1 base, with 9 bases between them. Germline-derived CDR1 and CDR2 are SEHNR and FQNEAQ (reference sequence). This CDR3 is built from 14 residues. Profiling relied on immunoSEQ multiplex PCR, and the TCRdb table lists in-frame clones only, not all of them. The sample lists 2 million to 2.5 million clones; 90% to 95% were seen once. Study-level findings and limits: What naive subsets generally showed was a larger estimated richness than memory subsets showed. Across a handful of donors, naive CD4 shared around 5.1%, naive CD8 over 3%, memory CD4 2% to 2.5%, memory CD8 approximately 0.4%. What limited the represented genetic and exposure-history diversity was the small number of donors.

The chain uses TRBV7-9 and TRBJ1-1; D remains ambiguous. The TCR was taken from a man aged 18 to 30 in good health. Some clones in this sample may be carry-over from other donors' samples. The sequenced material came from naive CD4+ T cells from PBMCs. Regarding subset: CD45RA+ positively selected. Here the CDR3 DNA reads TGTGCCAGCAGCTTCCGTCGGGCGAACACTGAAGCTTTCTTT. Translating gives CASSFRRANTEAFF.